This passage covers 19 T cell receptor beta chains from one sample sequenced in a study of T cells after yellow fever vaccination. TCRdb re-called the 5' RACE reads with MiXCR, one entry per CDR3 protein. The sample includes 600,000 to 750,000 distinct CDR3 sequences, more than 9% of them seen just once. Specimen: PBMCs, collected on the day of the yellow fever booster vaccination. The receptors were sampled from a man in his thirties or forties who received the YFV17D yellow fever vaccine.

The chain combines TRBV10-3 with TRBJ2-3, with D possibly called TRBD1 or TRBD2 (5 bases each). This CDR3 has 15 amino acids. Germline V gives CDR1 ENHRY, CDR2 SYGVKD. V was trimmed by 6 bases and J by 4 bases, leaving 17 bases between them. As DNA, the CDR3 is TGTGCCATCAGCCCGAGGGGTTCGAGCGCAGATACGCAGTATTTT. Its protein product is CAISPRGSSADTQYF.

Only a few counts were recorded for this clonotype. The chain couples TRBV7-8 to TRBJ2-7, with TRBD2 matching over 10 bases. The ends lost 5 bases at V and 3 bases at J; junction bases unmatched: 4. This CDR3 has 14 residues. CDR1 SGHVS and CDR2 FQNEAQ come from the germline V gene. In DNA, the CDR3 is TGTGCCAGCAGCATTAGCGGGAGGTACTACGAGCAGTACTTC. Translation: CASSISGRYYEQYF.

In its sample, this clonotype was seen a few times. CDR3 in DNA: TGTGCCAGCAGTTCTGAACTAGGCCAAGAGACCCAGTACTTC. It codes for CASSSELGQETQYF. The chain combines TRBV6-2 or TRBV6-3 with TRBJ2-5, with D possibly TRBD2 on 5 matching bases. The germline CDR1 and CDR2 sequences are MNHEY and SVGEGT. The V end lost 4 bases, the J end lost 1 base, and 10 bases lay between the germline ends. This CDR3 is built from 14 residues.

This sequence joins TRBV18 and TRBJ1-5; D uncertain. Looked up from germline, CDR1 is KGHSH and CDR2 is LQKENI. This CDR3 has 13 residues. With 2 bases removed from V and 5 bases from J, the gap between germline ends came to 7 bases. CDR3 coding DNA: TGTGCCAGCTCACCAGCCTTAGATCAGCCCCAGCATTTT. It yields the protein CASSPALDQPQHF.

This clonotype was detected a few times. The chain links TRBV9 to TRBJ1-3; D uncertain. Germline assignment: CDR1 SGDLS and CDR2 YYNGEE. The CDR3 sequence is 15 residues long. V lost 0 bases and J 0 bases, leaving 7 bases between the germline ends. The CDR3 region has the DNA TGTGCCAGCAGCGTAGATACCTACTCTGGAAACACCATATATTTT. This sequence encodes CASSVDTYSGNTIYF.

This clonotype has a handful of counts. This chain links TRBV5-4 with TRBJ2-5; TRBD1 agrees at 8 bases. CDR1 is SGHNT and CDR2 is YYREEE in the germline V gene (reference sequence). The CDR3 is 14 amino acids. Losses at the gene ends were 3 bases for V and 2 bases for J; bases not matched to a gene: 3. In DNA form, the CDR3 reads TGTGCCAGCAGCTACGGACAGGGACAAGAGACCCAGTACTTC. Translation gives CASSYGQGQETQYF.

The CDR3 here is CASSGTYQETQYF. CDR3 coding DNA: TGTGCCAGCTCAGGGACTTACCAAGAGACCCAGTACTTC. The chain has TRBV18 and TRBJ2-5; perhaps TRBD2 as D (6 bases). Trimming left V 5 bases short and J 0 bases short, with 7 bases between. The length of the CDR3 is 13 residues. Germline loops: CDR1 KGHSH, CDR2 LQKENI.

The rearrangement links TRBV11-2 to TRBJ2-2; 8 bases are shared with TRBD1. Germline CDR1 SGHAT, CDR2 FQNNGV. V shed 0 bases, J shed 5 bases, and the junction held 5 bases outside the gene matches. The CDR3 has 16 amino acids. Written as DNA, the CDR3 is TGTGCCAGCAGCTTAGATCTTCACAGGGGGACCGGGGAGCTGTTTTTT. Its protein product is CASSLDLHRGTGELFF.

The rearrangement links TRBV6-5 to TRBJ2-3; D is possibly TRBD2 (6 bases). This CDR3 contains 14 residues. V was cut by 0 bases and J by 8 bases, with 12 bases left in between. Germline loops: CDR1 MNHEY, CDR2 SVGAGI. The CDR3 protein is CASSYSREWGTQYF. CDR3 in DNA: TGTGCCAGCAGTTACTCCCGGGAGTGGGGTACGCAGTATTTT.

The chain couples TRBV3-1 to TRBJ2-7; the match to TRBD2 covers 9 bases. The CDR3 sequence is 14 residues long. V shed 4 bases, J shed 2 bases, and the junction held 3 bases outside the gene matches. The germline gives CDR1 LGHDT, CDR2 YNNKEL (reference sequence). CDR3 loop: CASSLSGGTYEQYF. Written as DNA, the CDR3 is TGTGCCAGCAGCCTTAGCGGGGGTACCTACGAGCAGTACTTC.

This clonotype was counted between two and nine times. The chain is built from TRBV20-1 and TRBJ2-7, with a possible D match to TRBD1 (5 bases). V shed 5 bases and J shed 4 bases, with 15 bases lying between them. Germline V gives CDR1 DFQATT, CDR2 SNEGSKA (reference sequence). The CDR3 runs 13 residues. CDR3 sequence reads: CSAQDRAGYEQYF. As DNA, the CDR3 is TGCAGTGCTCAGGACCGCGCAGGGTACGAGCAGTACTTC.

This sequence joins TRBV5-1 and TRBJ2-3; D gene uncertain. Trimming stripped 9 bases from V and 2 bases from J, with 10 bases between. CDR3 length: 12 residues. Germline V gene sequence: CDR1 SGHRS, CDR2 YFSETQ. Written as DNA, the CDR3 is TGCGCCACCTCGTGGAACACAGATACGCAGTATTTT. Translation: CATSWNTDTQYF.

J is TRBJ2-1 and V is TRBV5-6; TRBD2 might be the D (6 bases). From germline, CDR1 is SGHDT and CDR2 YYEEEE. This CDR3 spans 17 amino acids. V was clipped by 0 bases and J by 6 bases, with 19 bases between them. CDR3 bases: TGTGCCAGCAGCTTGGCTAGGTGGAGGGGTTCTCTCAATGAGCAGTTCTTC. This sequence encodes CASSLARWRGSLNEQFF.

This clonotype was seen more than once but under ten times. This sequence joins TRBV19 and TRBJ2-1; TRBD1 might be the D (6 bases). V lost 11 bases to trimming and J lost 2 bases, with 13 bases between them. The CDR3 is 13 residues long. Germline CDR1 is LNHDA and CDR2 is SQIVND (reference sequence). The CDR3 loop is CAASGQPYNEQFF. The CDR3 nucleotides are TGTGCCGCAAGCGGACAGCCCTACAATGAGCAGTTCTTC.

Ten or more counts support this clonotype. The chain combines TRBV5-1 with TRBJ2-1, with D tentatively TRBD1 or TRBD2 (5 bases each). Germline CDR1 is SGHRS and CDR2 is YFSETQ. V lost 1 base and J lost 4, with 12 bases in between. CDR3 length equals 15 residues. CDR3 DNA: TGCGCCAGCAGCTTGTTGGGGGAGTCTTACAATGAGCAGTTCTTC. It specifies CASSLLGESYNEQFF.

In the case of this clonotype: Given the absence of the conserved phenylalanine or tryptophan at the CDR3 end, a read error is likely. The chain couples TRBV15 to TRBJ2-1; either TRBD1 or TRBD2 may supply D (5 bases each). The CDR3 runs 16 residues. Trimming removed 2 bases from V and 9 bases from J, with 20 bases in between. Germline V CDR1 and CDR2: LNHNV, YYDKDF (reference sequence). This chain's CDR3 is CATSRKRDPRVSEQFI. DNA of the CDR3: TGTGCCACCAGCAGAAAAAGGGACCCCCGGGTGAGTGAGCAGTTCATC.

The chain is built from TRBV28 and TRBJ2-7, with D perhaps TRBD1 (5 bases). This CDR3 contains 15 residues. Trimming took 5 bases from V and 0 from J, leaving 14 bases between them. Germline CDR1 and CDR2: MDHEN and SYDVKM. The CDR3 protein is CASSNQGKSSYEQYF. The DNA for the CDR3 is TGTGCCAGCAGTAATCAGGGCAAAAGCTCCTACGAGCAGTACTTC. Using reference TRBV28 and TRBJ2-7 for the parts outside the CDR3, the full variable domain is DVKVTQSSRYLVKRTGEKVFLECVQDMDHENMFWYRQDPGLGLRLIYFSYDVKMKEKGDIPEGYSVSREKKERFSLILESASTNQTSMYLCASSNQGKSSYEQYFGPGTRLTVT.

This clonotype appeared a few times. This sequence joins TRBV19 and TRBJ2-2, with 9 bases lining up with TRBD2. CDR3 length equals 14 residues. Per the germline V gene, CDR1 is LNHDA and CDR2 is SQIVND (reference sequence). The V and J ends lost 7 bases and 6 bases, in that order; junction bases with no gene match: 6. The DNA for the CDR3 is TGTGCCAGTACCGACGGACTAGCGTCCGGGGAGCTGTTTTTT. Its translation: CASTDGLASGELFF.

The chain links TRBV19 to TRBJ2-2; 7 positions match TRBD1. This CDR3 comprises 16 residues. The germline gives CDR1 LNHDA, CDR2 SQIVND (reference sequence). V gave up 4 bases and J gave up 3 bases; unmatched junction bases: 8. The CDR3 DNA sequence: TGTGCCAGTAGTAGAAGACAGGGCAGTTACACCGGGGAGCTGTTTTTT. Its protein is CASSRRQGSYTGELFF.